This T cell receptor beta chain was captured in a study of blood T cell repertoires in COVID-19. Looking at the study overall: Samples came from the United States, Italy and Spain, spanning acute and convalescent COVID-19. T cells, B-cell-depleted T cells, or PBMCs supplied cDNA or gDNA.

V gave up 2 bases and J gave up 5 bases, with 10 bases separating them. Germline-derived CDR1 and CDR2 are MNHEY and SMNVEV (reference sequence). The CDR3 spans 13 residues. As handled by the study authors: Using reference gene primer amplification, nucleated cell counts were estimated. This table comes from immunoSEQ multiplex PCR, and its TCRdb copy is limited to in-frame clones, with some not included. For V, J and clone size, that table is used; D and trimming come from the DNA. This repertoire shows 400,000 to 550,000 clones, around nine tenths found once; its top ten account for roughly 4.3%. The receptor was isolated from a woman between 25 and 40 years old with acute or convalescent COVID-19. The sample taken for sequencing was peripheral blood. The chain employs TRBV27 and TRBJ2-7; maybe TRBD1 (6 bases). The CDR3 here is CASSLNRVHEQYF. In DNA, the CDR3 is TGTGCCAGCAGTTTAAACAGGGTTCACGAGCAGTACTTC.